The rows below give T cell receptor beta chains drawn from one sample of a study of blood T cell repertoires in COVID-19. Using immunoSEQ multiplex PCR, the repertoire was profiled, and TCRdb retains in-frame clones only, with some absent. The repertoire holds more than 200,000 clones, with around nine tenths as singletons. The sample taken for sequencing was peripheral blood. Receptors were obtained from a man aged 30-40 years with active or convalescent COVID-19. CDR3s include the opening cysteine and the closing phenylalanine or tryptophan. Each record gives: CDR3 length, V gene, clone size, J gene, D gene, CDR3 protein, CDR3 DNA. A D gene is named only where the DNA matches it firmly. Clone size appears in some rows only: once, few, many, or a class for an expanded clone.

>16|TRBV9|few|TRBJ2-1|TRBD2
CASSASQGGDWNEQFF
TGTGCCAGCAGCGCCTCTCAGGGAGGGGACTGGAATGAGCAGTTCTTC
>15|TRBV24-1|NA|TRBJ1-2|TRBD1
CATSHDRGDTYGYTF
TGTGCCACCAGCCATGACAGGGGCGACACCTATGGCTACACCTTC
>14|TRBV5-4|NA|TRBJ2-7|TRBD1
CASRGDSRGYEQYF
TGTGCCAGCAGGGGGGACAGTAGGGGCTACGAGCAGTACTTC
>11|TRBV12-5|few|TRBJ2-7|NA
CASANSGEQYF
TGTGCTAGTGCCAATTCGGGCGAGCAGTACTTC
>16|TRBV6-5|NA|TRBJ1-2|NA
CASSYNKPGGDYGYTF
TGTGCCAGCAGTTACAATAAACCCGGGGGGGACTATGGCTACACCTTC
>14|TRBV30|NA|TRBJ1-3|NA
CAWSVQSSGNTIYF
TGTGCCTGGAGTGTACAGTCATCTGGAAACACCATATATTTT
>17|TRBV5-4|NA|TRBJ1-1|TRBD1
CASSLDRGLLVNTEAFF
TGTGCCAGCAGCTTGGACAGGGGGCTTTTGGTGAACACTGAAGCTTTCTTT
>12|TRBV5-5|NA|TRBJ1-4|NA
CASSLPGEKLFF
TGTGCCAGCAGCTTACCAGGGGAAAAACTGTTTTTT
>18|TRBV27|NA|TRBJ1-5|NA
CASTAAPGWQYSNQPQHF
TGTGCCAGCACCGCTGCTCCGGGATGGCAGTATAGCAATCAGCCCCAGCATTTT
>16|TRBV18|NA|TRBJ2-7|TRBD1
CASSPPIGTGVVEQYF
TGTGCCAGCTCACCACCCATCGGGACAGGGGTAGTCGAGCAGTACTTC
>14|TRBV11-3|NA|TRBJ2-2|NA
CASTPTRDTGELFF
TGTGCCAGCACCCCGACACGAGACACCGGGGAGCTGTTTTTT
>16|TRBV5-1|NA|TRBJ2-3|TRBD2
CASSLEPSGGTDTQYF
TGCGCCAGCAGCTTGGAGCCTAGCGGGGGCACAGATACGCAGTATTTT
>13|TRBV7-2|NA|TRBJ2-1|NA
CASSRGSFGEQFF
TGTGCCAGCAGCCGGGGGTCGTTCGGTGAGCAGTTCTTC
>15|TRBV9|NA|TRBJ2-1|TRBD2
CASSVRSGVINEQFF
TGTGCCAGCAGCGTACGCAGCGGGGTCATCAATGAGCAGTTCTTC
>12|TRBV6-5|NA|TRBJ2-1|TRBD1
CAVRDRVNEQFF
TGTGCCGTCCGGGACAGAGTCAATGAGCAGTTCTTC
>15|TRBV4-3|NA|TRBJ2-7|NA
CASSQVTGFDHEQYF
TGCGCCAGCAGCCAAGTTACAGGGTTTGACCACGAGCAGTACTTC
>17|TRBV7-3|NA|TRBJ1-1|TRBD1
CASSLMPQGAANTEAFF
TGTGCCAGCAGCTTAATGCCCCAGGGGGCGGCGAACACTGAAGCTTTCTTT
>12|TRBV12-3/TRBV12-4|few|TRBJ1-3|NA
CASSGRTDHLYF
TGTGCCAGCAGTGGCAGGACAGACCACTTATATTTT
>14|TRBV5-8|NA|TRBJ1-2|TRBD1
CASSFDRGQYGYTF
TGTGCCAGCAGCTTTGACAGGGGGCAGTATGGCTACACCTTC
>13|TRBV2|NA|TRBJ1-2|TRBD1
CASKQGATDGYTF
TGTGCCAGCAAGCAGGGGGCAACGGATGGCTACACCTTC
>14|TRBV4-1|NA|TRBJ2-7|NA
CASSQETGSDEQYF
TGCGCCAGCAGCCAAGAGACAGGCTCGGATGAGCAGTACTTC
>14|TRBV30|NA|TRBJ1-5|TRBD1
CAWTSGQGNQPQHF
TGTGCCTGGACCTCTGGACAGGGCAATCAGCCCCAGCATTTT
>16|TRBV6-5|NA|TRBJ1-1|TRBD1
CASSYVGQGRNTEAFF
TGTGCCAGCAGTTACGTGGGACAGGGGAGAAACACTGAAGCTTTCTTT
>15|TRBV6-2/TRBV6-3|NA|TRBJ1-5|NA
CASSYLRGADQPQHF
TGTGCCAGCAGTTACCTCCGGGGGGCGGATCAGCCCCAGCATTTT
>11|TRBV27|NA|TRBJ2-2|NA
CASRNTGELFF
TGTGCCAGCCGGAACACCGGGGAGCTGTTTTTT
>16|TRBV6-1|NA|TRBJ2-1|TRBD2
CASSATSGGANNEQFF
TGTGCCAGCAGTGCGACTAGCGGGGGGGCCAATAATGAGCAGTTCTTC
>13|TRBV5-1|NA|TRBJ1-2|NA
CASSLDDSGGYTF
TGCGCCAGCAGCTTGGATGACAGTGGTGGCTACACCTTC
>14|TRBV12-5|NA|TRBJ1-2|NA
CASGLVRPGYGYTF
TGTGCTAGTGGTTTGGTACGCCCGGGTTATGGCTACACCTTC
>13|TRBV10-1|NA|TRBJ2-1|TRBD2
CASSFSGTNEQFF
TGCGCCAGCAGTTTTAGCGGGACCAATGAGCAGTTCTTC
>12|TRBV30|NA|TRBJ2-3|NA
CAWSVITDTQYF
TGTGCCTGGAGTGTAATAACAGATACGCAGTATTTT
>18|TRBV5-6|NA|TRBJ1-2|TRBD1
CASSLRWTGSRSLGGYTF
TGTGCCAGCAGCTTGCGGTGGACAGGGAGTAGGTCTTTGGGTGGCTACACCTTC
>16|TRBV4-3|NA|TRBJ2-2|NA
CASSQDGGPNTGELFF
TGCGCCAGCAGCCAAGACGGGGGGCCAAACACCGGGGAGCTGTTTTTT
>16|TRBV9|NA|TRBJ2-7|NA
CASSGPEAESSYEQYF
TGTGCCAGCAGCGGCCCCGAGGCTGAAAGCTCCTACGAGCAGTACTTC
>14|TRBV6-2/TRBV6-3|NA|TRBJ1-1|NA
CASSSTQVNTEAFF
TGTGCCAGCAGCTCCACACAGGTGAACACTGAAGCTTTCTTT
>15|TRBV6-5|NA|TRBJ1-5|TRBD1
CASSPGTGVGEPQHF
TGTGCCAGCAGCCCGGGGACAGGGGTTGGTGAGCCCCAGCATTTT
>15|TRBV4-3|once|TRBJ2-2|NA
CASSLGATYTGELFF
TGCGCCAGCAGCCTGGGCGCGACGTACACCGGGGAGCTGTTTTTT
>13|TRBV3-1/TRBV3-2|NA|TRBJ2-7|NA
CASSQGGVYEQYF
TGTGCCAGCAGCCAAGGGGGGGTCTACGAGCAGTACTTC
>12|TRBV29-1|NA|TRBJ1-2|NA
CSVGTSNYGYTF
TGCAGCGTCGGGACATCGAACTATGGCTACACCTTC
>17|TRBV4-2|NA|TRBJ1-3|TRBD1
CASSDNHGTVSGNTIYF
TGTGCCAGCAGCGATAATCACGGGACAGTAAGTGGAAACACCATATATTTT
>16|TRBV5-1|NA|TRBJ2-6|NA
CASSGGALTGANVLTF
TGCGCCAGCAGCGGTGGTGCCCTAACTGGGGCCAACGTCCTGACTTTC
>14|TRBV9|NA|TRBJ1-6|NA
CASSVEGLGSPLHF
TGTGCCAGCAGCGTGGAGGGTCTGGGTTCACCCCTCCACTTT
>16|TRBV5-6|few|TRBJ1-2|NA
CASSSRNFRGGYGYTF
TGTGCCAGCAGCTCCCGGAATTTTAGAGGTGGCTATGGCTACACCTTC
>15|TRBV18|few|TRBJ1-6|NA
CASSPETTSGSPLHF
TGTGCCAGCTCACCAGAGACGACCTCGGGTTCACCCCTCCACTTT
>14|TRBV28|NA|TRBJ1-1|TRBD1
CASSPGTGLTEAFF
TGTGCCAGCAGTCCCGGGACAGGGCTCACTGAAGCTTTCTTT
>16|TRBV10-3|NA|TRBJ2-2|NA
CAISLRHGKNTGELFF
TGTGCCATCAGCCTTAGACACGGGAAAAACACCGGGGAGCTGTTTTTT
>13|TRBV25-1|few|TRBJ1-2|NA
CASSRTGTTGYTF
TGTGCCAGCAGTCGCACAGGGACCACTGGCTACACCTTC
>14|TRBV6-2/TRBV6-3|NA|TRBJ2-1|NA
CASSPGSEGNEQFF
TGTGCCAGCAGCCCCGGGAGCGAGGGCAATGAGCAGTTCTTC
>15|TRBV10-1|NA|TRBJ2-1|TRBD2
CASSGSGDPHNEQFF
TGCGCCAGCAGCGGTAGCGGGGATCCGCACAATGAGCAGTTCTTC
>16|TRBV6-2/TRBV6-3|NA|TRBJ1-2|NA
CASSYLSGIPYYGYTF
TGTGCCAGCAGTTACTTATCGGGGATCCCCTACTATGGCTACACCTTC
>15|TRBV11-3|few|TRBJ2-1|NA
CASSGRTGLHNEQFF
TGTGCCAGCAGCGGACGGACAGGACTACACAATGAGCAGTTCTTC